This T cell receptor (beta chain) was recovered during a study of T cell responses to AZD1222 COVID-19 vaccine. Libraries were prepared by immunoSEQ multiplex PCR; TCRdb keeps only in-frame clonotypes and omits some of them. There are 150,000 to 200,000 clones in the sample; 80% to 95% occur only once, and roughly 2.3% lies in the top ten. Notes on the study in general: Clonal diversity was possibly underestimated; the donors were predominantly white British and more often female. Increased Spike-specific TCR breadth and depth were observed after two AZD1222 doses.

Per germline, CDR1 SGHVS and CDR2 FQNEAQ. V lost 5 bases to trimming and J lost 3 bases; unmatched junction nucleotides: 6. CDR3 length: 16 amino acids. With respect to this clone: Antigen: not known.

The material was peripheral blood, obtained on day 0 of AZD1222 vaccination. The chain combines TRBV7-8 with TRBJ2-6; 8 bases align to TRBD1. The TCR was taken from an adult in good health. CDR3 loop: CASSPRDRYGANVLTF. Written as DNA, the CDR3 is TGTGCCAGCAGCCCGCGGGACAGGTATGGGGCCAACGTCCTGACTTTC.